A selection of T cell receptor beta chains follows, all from one sample in a study of blood T cells in healthy people across ages. Via MiXCR, TCRdb re-called the 5' RACE reads, giving one row per CDR3 protein. This table holds 1,500,000 or so distinct CDR3 sequences, approximately 60% found once. Sequencing was carried out using blood. These TCRs come from a man between 18 and 29 years old in good health. Each CDR3 is given with its conserved first and last residue. The D gene is left open where the match is weak. A row's size may be missing; if present it is once, few, many or a size class.

V gene	J gene	clone size	D gene	CDR3 protein	CDR3 DNA
TRBV27	TRBJ2-7	once	TRBD2	CASSLSGGMAYEQYF	TGTGCCAGCAGTTTATCGGGGGGGATGGCCTACGAGCAGTACTTC
TRBV7-9	TRBJ2-3	few	TRBD1	CASSRGQGRADTQYF	TGTGCCAGCAGCCGCGGACAGGGAAGGGCAGATACGCAGTATTTT
TRBV12-3/TRBV12-4	TRBJ1-3	few	.	CASSTGRNTIYF	TGTGCCAGCAGCACCGGTAGGAACACCATATATTTT
TRBV29-1	TRBJ2-1	.	.	CSVEAALTPYNEQFF	TGCAGCGTTGAAGCCGCACTAACCCCCTACAATGAGCAGTTCTTC
TRBV29-1	TRBJ1-4	.	.	CSVEVGARLFF	TGCAGCGTTGAAGTAGGGGCTCGACTGTTTTTT
TRBV29-1	TRBJ1-1	.	.	CSVGPGGGVNTEAFF	TGCAGCGTTGGTCCTGGGGGCGGGGTGAACACTGAAGCTTTCTTT
TRBV11-2	TRBJ2-3	.	.	CASSAETGLTQYF	TGTGCCAGCAGCGCCGAAACAGGGTTGACGCAGTATTTT
TRBV6-1	TRBJ2-4	.	.	CASRETGLAKNIQYF	TGTGCCAGCAGGGAAACAGGCCTAGCCAAAAACATTCAGTACTTC
TRBV7-2	TRBJ2-3	.	.	CASSVAAYTDTQYF	TGTGCCAGCAGCGTAGCGGCCTACACAGATACGCAGTATTTT
TRBV29-1	TRBJ1-2	.	.	CSVAHRLGISGGYTF	TGCAGCGTCGCTCATCGACTAGGGATTTCTGGTGGCTACACCTTC
TRBV7-9	TRBJ2-1	few	.	CASSLPLGQEGSYNEQFF	TGTGCCAGCAGCTTGCCACTAGGCCAAGAAGGCTCCTACAATGAGCAGTTCTTC
TRBV4-1	TRBJ1-2	.	.	CASSHIGAGAYDYTF	TGCGCCAGCAGCCACATTGGAGCCGGGGCCTATGACTACACCTTC
TRBV7-9	TRBJ2-7	once	TRBD1	CASSLRRTGTWDEQYF	TGTGCCAGCAGCTTAAGGAGGACAGGGACTTGGGACGAGCAGTACTTC
TRBV4-1	TRBJ1-6	.	.	CASSQVYIRADNSPLHF	TGCGCCAGCAGCCAGGTTTATATCCGGGCGGATAATTCACCCCTCCACTTT
TRBV2	TRBJ1-2	.	.	CASSGSEDYGYTF	TGTGCCAGCAGTGGAAGCGAAGACTATGGCTACACCTTC
TRBV20-1	TRBJ2-7	.	TRBD2	CSASSGAGYEQYF	TGCAGTGCTAGTAGCGGGGCCGGCTACGAGCAGTACTTC
TRBV4-1	TRBJ1-2	.	.	CASSQDYLLLGHGYTF	TGCGCCAGCAGCCAAGATTATCTCCTCTTGGGGCATGGCTACACCTTC
TRBV4-1	TRBJ2-3	.	TRBD2	CASSQGEGMGPGTDTQYF	TGCGCCAGCAGCCAAGGGGAGGGGATGGGGCCCGGCACAGATACGCAGTATTTT
TRBV4-3	TRBJ2-4	few	TRBD2	CASSQVPSGRVIQYF	TGCGCCAGCAGCCAAGTGCCCTCAGGGAGGGTCATTCAGTACTTC
TRBV3-1	TRBJ2-7	few	.	CASSQGSVTYEQYF	TGTGCCAGCAGCCAAGGGTCGGTCACCTACGAGCAGTACTTC
TRBV2	TRBJ2-3	few	.	CASSGERGDTQYF	TGTGCCAGTTCGGGAGAACGAGGAGATACGCAGTATTTT
TRBV6-5	TRBJ1-2	.	.	CASSYPVFRDTYGYTF	TGTGCCAGCAGTTACCCGGTTTTCAGGGATACCTATGGCTACACCTTC
TRBV2	TRBJ2-2	.	.	CASPSGAGELFF	TGTGCCAGCCCAAGCGGAGCCGGGGAGCTGTTTTTT
TRBV4-1	TRBJ2-3	.	.	CASSQVTTSTDMQYF	TGCGCCAGCAGCCAAGTGACCACTAGCACAGATATGCAGTATTTT
TRBV4-2	TRBJ2-7	.	TRBD1	CASSQIDRGQDEQYF	TGTGCCAGCAGCCAGATCGACAGGGGGCAGGACGAGCAGTACTTC
TRBV7-9	TRBJ1-2	.	TRBD1	CASSLNWDRSFGYTF	TGTGCCAGCAGCTTAAACTGGGACAGGTCCTTTGGCTACACCTTC
TRBV7-9	TRBJ2-7	.	TRBD1	CASSPDRGFSVQYF	TGTGCCAGCAGCCCGGACAGGGGGTTTTCGGTCCAGTACTTC
TRBV6-4	TRBJ2-2	.	.	CASSDFRGASGGELFF	TGTGCCAGCAGTGACTTTAGAGGCGCCTCCGGCGGGGAGCTGTTTTTT
TRBV6-1	TRBJ1-2	.	.	CASGSTWAYYGYTF	TGTGCCAGCGGTTCTACGTGGGCGTACTATGGCTACACCTTC
TRBV7-9	TRBJ1-1	.	.	CASSSDAWTEAFF	TGTGCCAGCAGCTCCGACGCCTGGACTGAAGCTTTCTTT
TRBV20-1	TRBJ2-7	.	TRBD1	CSAPGGTGVVEQYF	TGCAGTGCCCCAGGGGGGACAGGGGTTGTCGAGCAGTACTTC
TRBV5-1	TRBJ2-7	.	TRBD2	CASSLGHGLAPSYEQYF	TGCGCCAGCAGCTTGGGGCACGGACTAGCGCCTTCTTACGAGCAGTACTTC
TRBV12-3/TRBV12-4	TRBJ1-1	few	.	CASSLRQALGTEAFF	TGTGCCAGCAGTTTGCGGCAGGCCCTTGGGACTGAAGCTTTCTTT
TRBV27	TRBJ2-2	.	.	CASGLVAWGQGGTGELFF	TGTGCCAGCGGCTTAGTCGCCTGGGGGCAGGGTGGCACCGGGGAGCTGTTTTTT